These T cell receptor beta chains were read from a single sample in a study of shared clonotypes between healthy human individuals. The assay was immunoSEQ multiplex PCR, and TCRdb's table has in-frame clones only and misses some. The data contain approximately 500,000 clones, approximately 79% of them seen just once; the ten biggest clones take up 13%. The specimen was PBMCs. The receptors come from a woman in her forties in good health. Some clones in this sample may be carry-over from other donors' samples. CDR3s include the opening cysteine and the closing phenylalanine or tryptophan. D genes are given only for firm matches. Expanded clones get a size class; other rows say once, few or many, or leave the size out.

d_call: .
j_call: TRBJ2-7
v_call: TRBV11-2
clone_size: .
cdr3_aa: CASSLDLDYEQYF
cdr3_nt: TGTGCCAGCAGCTTAGATTTGGACTACGAGCAGTACTTC

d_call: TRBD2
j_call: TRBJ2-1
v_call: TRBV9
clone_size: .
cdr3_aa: CASSVAAGGPLEQFF
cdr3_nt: TGTGCCAGCAGCGTAGCGGCGGGAGGGCCACTTGAGCAGTTCTTC

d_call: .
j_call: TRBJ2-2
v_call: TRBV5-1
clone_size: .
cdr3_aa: CASSMEGLSGELFF
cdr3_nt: TGCGCCAGCAGCATGGAAGGTCTTTCGGGGGAGCTGTTTTTT

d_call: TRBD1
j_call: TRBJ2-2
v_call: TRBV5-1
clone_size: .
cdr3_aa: CASRRDRVNTGELFF
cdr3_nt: TGCGCCAGCAGGCGAGACAGGGTGAACACCGGGGAGCTGTTTTTT

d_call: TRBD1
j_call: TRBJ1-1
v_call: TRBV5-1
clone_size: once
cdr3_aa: CASSLTRDRQNTEAFF
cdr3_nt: TGCGCCAGCAGCTTGACCCGGGACAGGCAGAACACTGAAGCTTTCTTT

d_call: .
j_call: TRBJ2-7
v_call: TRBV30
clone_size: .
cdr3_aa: CAWSEGYEQYF
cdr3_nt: TGTGCCTGGAGCGAGGGCTACGAGCAGTACTTC

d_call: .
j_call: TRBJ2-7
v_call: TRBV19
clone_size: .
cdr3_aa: CASSDRDTAYEQYF
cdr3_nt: TGTGCCAGTAGCGATCGGGACACAGCCTACGAGCAGTACTTC

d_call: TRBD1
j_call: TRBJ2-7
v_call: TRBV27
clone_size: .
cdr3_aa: CASSSGTGGYEQYF
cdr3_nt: TGTGCCAGCAGTTCCGGGACAGGGGGCTACGAGCAGTACTTC

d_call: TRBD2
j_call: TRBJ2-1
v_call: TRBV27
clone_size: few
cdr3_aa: CASSFLSGTSGRGEQFF
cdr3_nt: TGTGCCAGCAGTTTTCTAAGTGGGACTAGCGGGAGAGGGGAGCAGTTCTTC

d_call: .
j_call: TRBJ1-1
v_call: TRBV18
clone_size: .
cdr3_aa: CASSPENTEAFF
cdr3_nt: TGTGCCAGCTCTCCAGAGAACACTGAAGCTTTCTTT

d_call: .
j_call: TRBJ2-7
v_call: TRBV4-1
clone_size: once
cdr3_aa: CASSQDPEAGRPREQYF
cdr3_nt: TGCGCCAGCAGCCAAGATCCGGAGGCAGGACGACCCCGCGAGCAGTACTTC

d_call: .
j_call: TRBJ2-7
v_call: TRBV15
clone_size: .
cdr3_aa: CATSRDGSLYEQYF
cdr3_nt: TGTGCCACCAGCAGAGATGGGAGTCTCTACGAGCAGTACTTC

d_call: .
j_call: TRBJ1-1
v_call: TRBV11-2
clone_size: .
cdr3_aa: CASSLVQGPEAFF
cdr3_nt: TGTGCCAGCAGCTTAGTACAGGGCCCTGAAGCTTTCTTT

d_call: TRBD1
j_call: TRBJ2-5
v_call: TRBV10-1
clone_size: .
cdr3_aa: CASSEYRGRETQYF
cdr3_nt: TGCGCCAGCAGTGAATACAGGGGGCGAGAGACCCAGTACTTC

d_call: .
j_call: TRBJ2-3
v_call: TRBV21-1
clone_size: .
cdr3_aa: CASSKGRDRAADTQYF
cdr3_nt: TGTGCCAGCAGCAAAGGCCGGGACAGAGCGGCAGATACGCAGTATTTT

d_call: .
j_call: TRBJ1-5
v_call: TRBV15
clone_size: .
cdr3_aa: CATSRDGDKRQPQHF
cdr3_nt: TGTGCCACCAGCAGAGATGGGGATAAACGTCAGCCCCAGCATTTT

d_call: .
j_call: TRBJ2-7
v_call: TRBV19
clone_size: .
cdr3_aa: CASSIESPPGPWEQYF
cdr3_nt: TGTGCCAGTAGTATAGAGAGTCCACCGGGGCCCTGGGAGCAGTACTTC

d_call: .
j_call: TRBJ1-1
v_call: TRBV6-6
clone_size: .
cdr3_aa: CASRSQLNTEAFF
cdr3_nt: TGTGCCAGCAGATCACAATTGAACACTGAAGCTTTCTTT

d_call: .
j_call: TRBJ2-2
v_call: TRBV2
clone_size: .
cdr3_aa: CASSENRAGGDTGELFF
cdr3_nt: TGTGCCAGCAGTGAAAATCGGGCGGGCGGGGACACCGGGGAGCTGTTTTTT

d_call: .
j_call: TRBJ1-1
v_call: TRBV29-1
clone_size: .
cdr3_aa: CSVVWGAQNTEAFF
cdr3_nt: TGCAGCGTTGTTTGGGGGGCTCAGAACACTGAAGCTTTCTTT

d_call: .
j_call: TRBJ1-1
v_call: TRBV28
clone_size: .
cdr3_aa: CASSEAGEASTEAFF
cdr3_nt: TGTGCCAGCAGTGAAGCAGGGGAGGCTAGCACTGAAGCTTTCTTT

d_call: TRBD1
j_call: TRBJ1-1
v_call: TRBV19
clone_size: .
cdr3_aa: CASSIGGQGFTEAFF
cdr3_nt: TGTGCCAGTAGTATTGGGGGACAGGGGTTCACTGAAGCTTTCTTT

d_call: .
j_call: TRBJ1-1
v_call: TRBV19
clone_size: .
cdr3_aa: CASSSSGVEDTEAFF
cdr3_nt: TGTGCCAGTAGTTCCTCAGGGGTTGAGGACACTGAAGCTTTCTTT

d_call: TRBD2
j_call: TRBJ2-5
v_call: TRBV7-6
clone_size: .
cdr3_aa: CASSLKRGGPQETQYF
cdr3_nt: TGTGCCAGCAGCCTCAAGCGGGGAGGGCCCCAAGAGACCCAGTACTTC

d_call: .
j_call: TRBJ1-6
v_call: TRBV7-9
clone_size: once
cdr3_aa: CASSLVLGNSPLHF
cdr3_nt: TGTGCCAGCAGCTTAGTACTAGGCAATTCACCCCTCCACTTT

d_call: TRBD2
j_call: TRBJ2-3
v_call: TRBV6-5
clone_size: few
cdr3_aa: CASSYDSGTDTQYF
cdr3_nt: TGTGCCAGCAGTTACGATAGCGGGACAGATACGCAGTATTTT

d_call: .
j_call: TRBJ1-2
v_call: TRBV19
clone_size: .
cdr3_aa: CASSTILRTGAYGYTF
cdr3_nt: TGTGCCAGTAGTACGATCCTTCGGACGGGCGCTTATGGCTACACCTTC

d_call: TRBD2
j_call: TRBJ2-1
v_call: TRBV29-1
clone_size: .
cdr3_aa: CSVGPSGTYNEQFF
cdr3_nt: TGCAGCGTTGGCCCTAGCGGAACTTACAATGAGCAGTTCTTC

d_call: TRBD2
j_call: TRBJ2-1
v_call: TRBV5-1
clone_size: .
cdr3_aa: CASRREGPYNEQFF
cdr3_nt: TGCGCCAGCAGGAGGGAGGGCCCCTACAATGAGCAGTTCTTC

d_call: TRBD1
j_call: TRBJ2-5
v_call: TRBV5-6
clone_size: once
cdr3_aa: CASSLSGQGWSETQYF
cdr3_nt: TGTGCCAGCAGCTTGAGCGGACAGGGGTGGTCAGAGACCCAGTACTTC

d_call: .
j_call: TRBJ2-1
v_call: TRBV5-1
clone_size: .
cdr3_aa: CASSLPGGTYNEQFF
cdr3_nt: TGCGCCAGCAGCTTGCCCGGGGGCACCTACAATGAGCAGTTCTTC

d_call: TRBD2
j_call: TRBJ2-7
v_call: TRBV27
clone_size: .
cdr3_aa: CASSSLGLAAYEQYF
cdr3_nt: TGTGCCAGCAGTTCCCTGGGACTAGCGGCCTACGAGCAGTACTTC

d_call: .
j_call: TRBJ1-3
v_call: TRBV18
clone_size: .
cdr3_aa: CASSPLGTDSGNTIYF
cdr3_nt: TGTGCCAGCTCACCTCTCGGGACGGACTCTGGAAACACCATATATTTT

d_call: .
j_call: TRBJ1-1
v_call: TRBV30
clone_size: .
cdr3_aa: CAWTRELNTEAFF
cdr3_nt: TGTGCCTGGACCAGGGAACTGAACACTGAAGCTTTCTTT

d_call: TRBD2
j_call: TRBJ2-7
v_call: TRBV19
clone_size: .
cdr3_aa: CASSGTSGREQYF
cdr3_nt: TGTGCCAGTAGCGGGACTAGCGGTAGGGAGCAGTACTTC

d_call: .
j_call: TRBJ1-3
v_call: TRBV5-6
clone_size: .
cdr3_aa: CASSLQGLGGNTIYF
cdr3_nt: TGTGCCAGCAGCTTGCAGGGTTTGGGCGGAAACACCATATATTTT

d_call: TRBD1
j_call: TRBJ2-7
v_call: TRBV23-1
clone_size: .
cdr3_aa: CASSMTGDRYSYEQYF
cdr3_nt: TGCGCCAGCAGTATGACAGGGGATAGGTACTCCTACGAGCAGTACTTC

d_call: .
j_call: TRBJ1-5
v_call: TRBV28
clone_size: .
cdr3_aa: CASSPSAPGGNQPQHF
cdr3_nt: TGTGCCAGCAGTCCCTCAGCTCCGGGGGGCAATCAGCCCCAGCATTTT

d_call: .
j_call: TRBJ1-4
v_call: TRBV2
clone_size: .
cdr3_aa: CASSAGSATNEKLFF
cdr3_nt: TGTGCCAGCAGTGCCGGCTCAGCAACTAATGAAAAACTGTTTTTT

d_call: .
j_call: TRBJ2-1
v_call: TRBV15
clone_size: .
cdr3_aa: CATSLEGEQFF
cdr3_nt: TGTGCCACCAGCCTCGAGGGGGAGCAGTTCTTC

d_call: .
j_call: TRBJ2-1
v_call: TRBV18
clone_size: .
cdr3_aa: CASSPPAPSSYNEQFF
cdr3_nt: TGTGCCAGCTCACCACCTGCGCCGAGCTCCTACAATGAGCAGTTCTTC

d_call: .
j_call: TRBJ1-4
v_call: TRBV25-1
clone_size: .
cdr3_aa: CASSESGKANEKLFF
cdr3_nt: TGTGCCAGCAGTGAATCGGGGAAAGCTAATGAAAAACTGTTTTTT

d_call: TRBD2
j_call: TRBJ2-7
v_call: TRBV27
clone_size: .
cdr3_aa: CASSALIAGSGDEQYF
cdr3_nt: TGTGCCAGCAGTGCGCTGATAGCGGGCTCGGGGGACGAGCAGTACTTC

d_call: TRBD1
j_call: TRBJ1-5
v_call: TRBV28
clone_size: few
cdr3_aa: CASTSLGRGPKEPQHF
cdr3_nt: TGTGCCAGCACCTCCTTGGGCAGGGGGCCTAAGGAGCCCCAGCATTTT

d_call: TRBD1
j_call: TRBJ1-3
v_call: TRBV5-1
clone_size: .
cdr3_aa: CASSAGQGLSGNTIYF
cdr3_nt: TGCGCCAGCAGCGCGGGACAGGGCCTCTCTGGAAACACCATATATTTT

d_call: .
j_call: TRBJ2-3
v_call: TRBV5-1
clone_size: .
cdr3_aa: CASSLVGGPTDTQYF
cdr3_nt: TGCGCCAGCAGCTTGGTCGGGGGTCCCACAGATACGCAGTATTTT

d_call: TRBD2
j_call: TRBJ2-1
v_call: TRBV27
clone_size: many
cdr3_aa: CASSSQGGSQWFF
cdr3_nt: TGTGCCAGCAGTTCCCAGGGCGGGAGTCAGTGGTTCTTC

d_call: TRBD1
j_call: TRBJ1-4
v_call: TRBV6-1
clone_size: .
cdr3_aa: CASSGEGAFGEKLFF
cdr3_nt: TGTGCCAGCAGTGGTGAGGGGGCCTTCGGTGAAAAACTGTTTTTT

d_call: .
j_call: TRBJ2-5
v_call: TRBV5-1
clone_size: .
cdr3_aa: CASSGRDTAQETQYF
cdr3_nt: TGCGCCAGCAGCGGCCGGGACACCGCTCAAGAGACCCAGTACTTC

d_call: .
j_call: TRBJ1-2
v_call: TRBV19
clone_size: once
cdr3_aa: CASTAIGVVSNYGYTF
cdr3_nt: TGTGCCAGTACCGCCATCGGGGTAGTTAGCAACTATGGCTACACCTTC

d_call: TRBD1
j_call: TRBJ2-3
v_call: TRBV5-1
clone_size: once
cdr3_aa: CASSLGDRGPRDTQYF
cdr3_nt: TGCGCCAGCAGCTTAGGGGACAGGGGACCTCGGGATACGCAGTATTTT

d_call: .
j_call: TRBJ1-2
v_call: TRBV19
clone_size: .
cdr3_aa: CASSTAEGTLGDTF
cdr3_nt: TGTGCCAGTAGTACCGCCGAGGGGACTTTGGGAGACACCTTC

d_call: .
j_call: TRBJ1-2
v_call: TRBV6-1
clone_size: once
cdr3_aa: CASSYNYGGSGYTF
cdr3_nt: TGTGCCAGCAGCTACAACTACGGGGGGAGTGGCTACACCTTC

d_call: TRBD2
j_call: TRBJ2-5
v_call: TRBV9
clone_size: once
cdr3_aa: CASSVEGSGSWETQYF
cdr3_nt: TGTGCCAGCAGCGTAGAGGGTAGCGGGAGTTGGGAGACCCAGTACTTC